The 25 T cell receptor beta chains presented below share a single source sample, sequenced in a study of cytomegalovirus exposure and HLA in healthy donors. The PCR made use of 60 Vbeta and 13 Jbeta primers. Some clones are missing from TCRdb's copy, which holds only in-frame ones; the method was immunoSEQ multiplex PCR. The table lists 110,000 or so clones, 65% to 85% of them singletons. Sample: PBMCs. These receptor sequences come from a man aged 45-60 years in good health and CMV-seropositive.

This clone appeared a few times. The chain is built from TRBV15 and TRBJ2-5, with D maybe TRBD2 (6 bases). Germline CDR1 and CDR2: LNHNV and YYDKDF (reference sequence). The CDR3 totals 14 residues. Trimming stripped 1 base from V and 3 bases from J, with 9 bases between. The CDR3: CATSRGSGEETQYF. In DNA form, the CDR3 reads TGTGCCACCAGCAGAGGGTCGGGGGAAGAGACCCAGTACTTC.

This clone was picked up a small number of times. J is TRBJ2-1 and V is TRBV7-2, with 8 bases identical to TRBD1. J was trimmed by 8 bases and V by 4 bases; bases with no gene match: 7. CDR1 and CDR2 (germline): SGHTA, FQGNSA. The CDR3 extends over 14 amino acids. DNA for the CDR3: TGTGCCAGCAGCTCCCCGCAGGGGGCCCATGAGCAGTTCTTC. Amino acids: CASSSPQGAHEQFF.

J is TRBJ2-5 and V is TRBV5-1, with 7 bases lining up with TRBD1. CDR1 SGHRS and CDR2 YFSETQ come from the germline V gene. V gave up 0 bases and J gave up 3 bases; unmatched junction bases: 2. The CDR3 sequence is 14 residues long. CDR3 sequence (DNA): TGCGCCAGCAGCTTGGCCGGGACAGAAGAGACCCAGTACTTC. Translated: CASSLAGTEETQYF.

The CDR3 reads CASSVASSGVSYNEQFF. The CDR3, as DNA: TGTGCCAGCAGCGTAGCCTCTAGCGGGGTCTCCTACAATGAGCAGTTCTTC. This chain uses TRBV9 with TRBJ2-1; TRBD2 aligns across 9 bases. V was clipped by 0 bases and J by 0 bases; unmatched bases: 4. In germline, CDR1 is SGDLS, CDR2 YYNGEE. The CDR3 consists of 17 residues.

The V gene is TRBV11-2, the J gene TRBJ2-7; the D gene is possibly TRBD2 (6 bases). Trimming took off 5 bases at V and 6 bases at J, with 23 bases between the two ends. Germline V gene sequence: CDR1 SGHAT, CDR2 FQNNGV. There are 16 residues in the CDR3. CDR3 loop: CASSVRTPGDGTEQYF. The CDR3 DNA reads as TGTGCCAGCAGCGTTAGGACGCCGGGGGATGGTACCGAGCAGTACTTC. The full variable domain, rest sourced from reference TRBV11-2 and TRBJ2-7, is EAGVAQSPRYKIIEKRQSVAFWCNPISGHATLYWYQQILGQGPKLLIQFQNNGVVDDSQLPKDRFSAERLKGVDSTLKIQPAKLEDSAVYLCASSVRTPGDGTEQYFGPGTRLTVT.

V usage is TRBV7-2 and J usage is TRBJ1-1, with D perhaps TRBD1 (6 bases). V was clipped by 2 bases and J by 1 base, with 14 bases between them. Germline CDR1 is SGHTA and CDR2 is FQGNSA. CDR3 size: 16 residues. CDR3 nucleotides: TGTGCCAGCAGCTTAACAGGGCTCCGGGGGAACACTGAAGCTTTCTTT. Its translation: CASSLTGLRGNTEAFF. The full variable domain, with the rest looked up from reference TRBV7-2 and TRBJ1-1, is GAGVSQSPSNKVTEKGKDVELRCDPISGHTALYWYRQSLGQGLEFLIYFQGNSAPDKSGLPSDRFSAERTGGSVSTLTIQRTQQEDSAVYLCASSLTGLRGNTEAFFGQGTRLTVV.

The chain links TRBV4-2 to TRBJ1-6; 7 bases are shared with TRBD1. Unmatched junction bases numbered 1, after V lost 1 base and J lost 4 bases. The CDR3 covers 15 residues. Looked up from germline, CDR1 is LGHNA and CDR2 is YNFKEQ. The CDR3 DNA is TGTGCCAGCAGCCAAGGGACAGGTTATAATTCACCCCTCCACTTT. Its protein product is CASSQGTGYNSPLHF.

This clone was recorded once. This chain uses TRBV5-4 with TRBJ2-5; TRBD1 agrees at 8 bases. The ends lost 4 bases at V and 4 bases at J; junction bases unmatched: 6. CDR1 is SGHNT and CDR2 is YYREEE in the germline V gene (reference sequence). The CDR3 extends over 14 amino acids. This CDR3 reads CASSRTGPGETQYF. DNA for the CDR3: TGTGCCAGCAGCCGGACAGGGCCGGGAGAGACCCAGTACTTC.

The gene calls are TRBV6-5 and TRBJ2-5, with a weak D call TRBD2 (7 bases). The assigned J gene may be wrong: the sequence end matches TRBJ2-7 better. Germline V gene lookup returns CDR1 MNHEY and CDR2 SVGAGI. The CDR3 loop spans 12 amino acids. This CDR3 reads CASNLAGAEQYF. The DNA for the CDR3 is TGTGCCAGCAATTTGGCGGGGGCCGAGCAGTACTTC.

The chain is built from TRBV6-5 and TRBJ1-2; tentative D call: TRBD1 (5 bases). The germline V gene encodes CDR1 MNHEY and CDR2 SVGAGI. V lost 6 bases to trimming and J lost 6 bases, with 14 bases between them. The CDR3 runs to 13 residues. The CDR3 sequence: CASREPWGDGYTF. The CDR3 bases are TGTGCCAGCAGGGAACCTTGGGGCGATGGCTACACCTTC.

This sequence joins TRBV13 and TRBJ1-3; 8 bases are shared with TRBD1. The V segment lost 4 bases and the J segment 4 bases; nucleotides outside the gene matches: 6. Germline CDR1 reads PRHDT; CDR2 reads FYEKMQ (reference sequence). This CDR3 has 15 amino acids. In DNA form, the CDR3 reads TGTGCCAGCAGCTCTAGACAGGGGAACGGAAACACCATATATTTT. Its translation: CASSSRQGNGNTIYF.

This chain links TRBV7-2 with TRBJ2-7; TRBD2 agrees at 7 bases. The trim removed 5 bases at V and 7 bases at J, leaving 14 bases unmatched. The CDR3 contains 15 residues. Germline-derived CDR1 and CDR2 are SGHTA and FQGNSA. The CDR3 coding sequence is TGTGCCAGCAGCCCCCGGGGGGTTGGACTGGGGGAGCAGTACTTC. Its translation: CASSPRGVGLGEQYF.

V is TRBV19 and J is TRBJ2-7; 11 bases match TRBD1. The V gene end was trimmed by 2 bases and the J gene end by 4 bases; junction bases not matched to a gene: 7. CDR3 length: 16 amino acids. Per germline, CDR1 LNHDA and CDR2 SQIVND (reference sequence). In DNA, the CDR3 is TGTGCCAGTAGTATAAAGACCGGACAGGGGGCGTACGAGCAGTACTTC. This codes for CASSIKTGQGAYEQYF.

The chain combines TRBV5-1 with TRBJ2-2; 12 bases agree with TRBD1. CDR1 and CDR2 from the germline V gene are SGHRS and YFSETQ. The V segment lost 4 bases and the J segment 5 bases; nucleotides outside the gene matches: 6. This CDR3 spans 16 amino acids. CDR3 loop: CASSPGTGGRTGELFF. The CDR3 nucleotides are TGCGCCAGCAGCCCCGGGACAGGGGGCCGAACCGGGGAGCTGTTTTTT.

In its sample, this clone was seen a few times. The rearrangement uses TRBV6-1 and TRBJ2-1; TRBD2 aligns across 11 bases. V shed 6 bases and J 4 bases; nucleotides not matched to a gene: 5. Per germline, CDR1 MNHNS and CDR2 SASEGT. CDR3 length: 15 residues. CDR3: CASSVGTSGYNEQFF. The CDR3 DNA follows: TGTGCCAGCAGCGTTGGGACTAGCGGATACAATGAGCAGTTCTTC.

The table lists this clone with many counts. The CDR3, as DNA: TGTGCCAGCAGTGCCTTCAGGGAGGGCTATGGCTACACCTTC. It translates to CASSAFREGYGYTF. V is TRBV6-1 and J is TRBJ1-2, with TRBD1 as a possible D gene (5 bases). V was cut by 4 bases and J by 4 bases, with 13 bases left in between. Germline V gene sequence: CDR1 MNHNS, CDR2 SASEGT. This CDR3 has 14 residues.

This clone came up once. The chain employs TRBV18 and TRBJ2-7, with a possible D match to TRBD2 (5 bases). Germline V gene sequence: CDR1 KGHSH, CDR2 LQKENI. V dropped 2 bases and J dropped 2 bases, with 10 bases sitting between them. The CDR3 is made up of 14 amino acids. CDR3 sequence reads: CASSPTWRTYEQYF. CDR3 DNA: TGTGCCAGCTCACCAACCTGGAGGACCTACGAGCAGTACTTC.

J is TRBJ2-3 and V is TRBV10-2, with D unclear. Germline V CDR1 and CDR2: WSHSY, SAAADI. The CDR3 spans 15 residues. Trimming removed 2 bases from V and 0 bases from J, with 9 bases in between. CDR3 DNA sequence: TGCGCCAGCAGTGAGGGAGCGACTAGCACAGATACGCAGTATTTT. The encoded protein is CASSEGATSTDTQYF.

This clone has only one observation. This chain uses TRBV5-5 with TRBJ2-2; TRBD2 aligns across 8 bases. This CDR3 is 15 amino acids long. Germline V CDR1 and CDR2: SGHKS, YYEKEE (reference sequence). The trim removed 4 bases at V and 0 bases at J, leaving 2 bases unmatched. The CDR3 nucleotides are TGTGCCAGCAGCCAGGGACTAGCGAACACCGGGGAGCTGTTTTTT. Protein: CASSQGLANTGELFF. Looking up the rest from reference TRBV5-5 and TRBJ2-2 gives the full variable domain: DAGVTQSPTHLIKTRGQQVTLRCSPISGHKSVSWYQQVLGQGPQFIFQYYEKEERGRGNFPDRFSARQFPNYSSELNVNALLLGDSALYLCASSQGLANTGELFFGEGSRLTVL.

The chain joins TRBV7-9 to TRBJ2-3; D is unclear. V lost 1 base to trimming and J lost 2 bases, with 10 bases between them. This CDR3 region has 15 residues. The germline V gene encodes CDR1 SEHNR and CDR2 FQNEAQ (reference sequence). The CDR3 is CASSLGQVTTDTQYF. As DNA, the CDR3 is TGTGCCAGCAGCTTAGGCCAGGTGACCACAGATACGCAGTATTTT.

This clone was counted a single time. This CDR3 is CASSLRDSLMNTEAFF. The CDR3 region has the DNA TGCGCCAGCAGCCTACGGGACAGCCTTATGAACACTGAAGCTTTCTTT. The rearrangement joins TRBV4-1 to TRBJ1-1; 7 positions match TRBD1. The CDR3 totals 16 residues. Looked up from germline, CDR1 is MGHRA and CDR2 is YSYEKL. V lost 4 bases and J lost 0; bases outside the gene matches: 8.

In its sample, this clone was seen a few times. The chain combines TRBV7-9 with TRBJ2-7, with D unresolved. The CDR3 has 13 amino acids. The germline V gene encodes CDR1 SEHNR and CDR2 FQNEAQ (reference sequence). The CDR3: CFSKQKAAYEQYF. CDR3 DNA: TGTTTTAGCAAGCAGAAGGCGGCATACGAGCAGTACTTC.

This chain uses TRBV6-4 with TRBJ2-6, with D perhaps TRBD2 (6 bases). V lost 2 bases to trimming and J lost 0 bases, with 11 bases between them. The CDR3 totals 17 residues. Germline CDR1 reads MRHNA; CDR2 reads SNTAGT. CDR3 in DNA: TGTGCCAGCAGTGACAGCGGGCTGACCTCTGGGGCCAACGTCCTGACTTTC. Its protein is CASSDSGLTSGANVLTF.

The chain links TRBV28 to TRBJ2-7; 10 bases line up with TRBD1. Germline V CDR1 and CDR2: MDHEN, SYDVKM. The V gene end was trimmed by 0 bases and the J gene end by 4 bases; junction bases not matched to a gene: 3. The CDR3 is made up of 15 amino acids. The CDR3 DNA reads TGTGCCAGCAGTTTATGGGGGGACAGGGGTTACGAGCAGTACTTC. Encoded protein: CASSLWGDRGYEQYF.

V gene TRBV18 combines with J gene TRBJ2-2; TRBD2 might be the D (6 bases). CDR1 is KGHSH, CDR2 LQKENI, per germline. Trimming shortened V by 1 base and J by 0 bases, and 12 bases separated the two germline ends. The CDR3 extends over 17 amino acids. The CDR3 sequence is CASSPLLASANTGELFF. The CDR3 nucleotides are TGTGCCAGCTCACCACTCCTAGCGAGCGCGAACACCGGGGAGCTGTTTTTT.